This TCR beta chain is from a study of blood T cell repertoires in COVID-19. Generated by immunoSEQ multiplex PCR, the TCRdb table keeps only in-frame clones and is missing some. The sample shows 100,000 to 150,000 clones, around 84% of them seen only once. The CDR3 has 15 residues. Trimming removed 4 bases from V and 3 bases from J; junction bases left unmatched: 6. The germline V gene encodes CDR1 SGDLS and CDR2 YYNGEE. This chain links TRBV9 with TRBJ2-3, with 9 bases aligning to TRBD2. The material sequenced was PBMCs or T cells enriched from blood (not recorded which). This sequence was found in a man aged 35 to 55 with acute COVID-19. The CDR3 sequence is CASSPIAGETDTQYF. The CDR3 DNA reads TGTGCCAGCAGCCCCATAGCGGGGGAGACAGATACGCAGTATTTT.